This T cell receptor beta chain derives from a study of cytomegalovirus exposure and HLA in healthy donors (dated by TCRdb to 2015 to 2018). Background for the entire study: An earlier analysis of some 620 of the donors reported under 300 Gb of sequence data and 90 million to 120 million unique TCR beta sequences obtained from about 170 million T cells. Of the 300 to 400 genotyped donors, 65% to 90% fell in the genetic ancestry cluster associated with self-reported Caucasian donors. An earlier analysis of approximately 500 of the donors applied high-throughput TCR beta sequencing to assess whether each TCR beta V gene segment acted as functional or pseudogenic. All discovery cohort repertoires had been generated on a single sequencing platform. Typing coverage differed by locus: A, B, C, DRB1 and DQB1 were typed in roughly 620-640 donors, DQA1 in about 560, DPA1 in around 610, and DPB1 in roughly 450. The later analysis used no new phenotypic data to find candidate immune exposures, relying instead on TCR beta sequences and their occurrence across donors. To predict cytomegalovirus infection status, the study combined high-throughput TCR immunosequencing, statistical association of individual TCRs with disease status, and machine learning. Donor age, sex, ethnicity and CMV serostatus were compiled together with the repertoire data. Roughly five DR-DQ haplotypes were treated as single units for association and clustering because of strong linkage in the cohort. On average, roughly 250,000 unique TCR beta nucleotide sequences were sequenced per donor among 350 to 400 genotyped donors of the cohort, with 15% to 20% of those sequences being non-productive. Along with the roughly 670-subject first cohort, a separate validation cohort of over 90 different subjects was used. A later analysis re-analyzed previously published TCR beta repertoires from 500 to 700 donors and added high-resolution HLA genotyping to study TCR occurrence patterns. An early release that covered fewer than 750 HLA-typed donors contained about 290 gigabases of sequencing data and tens of millions of unique TCR sequences. A later genetic analysis used genome-wide SNP genotypes for about three fifths of the 666 donors, treating that subset as a discovery cohort. Both class I and class II loci were covered by HLA typing, at four-digit resolution. The study aimed to test whether signatures of past pathogen exposure could be identified by cataloging public T cell receptors. The study used immunosequencing to profile the T cell repertoires of 670 or so subjects and linked those repertoires to cytomegalovirus serostatus.

The research as a whole found: Because the 87-base-pair reads could not distinguish some IMGT-functional V segments, including TRBV6-2 and TRBV6-3, those segments were excluded. In a later genetic analysis, fewer N-insertions in productive TCRs were reported among donors in an Asian-associated ancestry cluster than the roughly 700-donor mean. In a later analysis, the rate of TCR association differed among HLA loci, with DRB1 alleles having the most associated TCRs and HLA-C alleles having the fewest. Because HLA typing was missing for some donors at each locus, association tests included only the typed subset. At a false discovery rate of 0.05, a later analysis linked 16,951 TCR beta sequences to specific HLA alleles. The study gave a list of 150 to 200 TCR beta chains associated with cytomegalovirus. Several of the top co-occurrence clusters appeared to be linked to parvovirus B19, influenza, CMV and Epstein-Barr virus, according to a later analysis. In a later analysis, HLA-associated TCR beta chains were found to be more clonally expanded and to have lower generation probabilities than equally common non-associated chains. Only TCR beta chains were sequenced in this cohort, and the absence of alpha or paired-chain data limited detectable features. A few of the identified cytomegalovirus-associated TCR beta chains were confirmed in vitro to be specific for cytomegalovirus antigens. In a later analysis, most CMV-associated TCR beta chains were found to appear HLA-restricted, with HLA associations seemingly driven largely by CMV exposure. Across donors, most TCR sequences were observed very rarely, whereas some public TCRs were present in many individuals. Strong co-occurrence of HLA alleles, especially DR and DQ, made assigning TCR associations to individual alleles difficult. Immune exposure information for the cohort was limited to CMV serostatus. A further reported finding was that TCR beta sequences accurately predicted the HLA-A and HLA-B alleles for most subjects in the first cohort. In both the original and validation cohorts, the classifier was reported to diagnose cytomegalovirus status with high specificity and sensitivity. Broadly in line with IMGT annotations, most TCR beta V segments showed up in productive rearrangements about 87% or about 30% of the time in an earlier analysis of several hundred of the donors. The sequencing pipeline was judged likely to have produced a cluster of highly shared sequence variants as a technical artifact. The earlier analysis of approximately 560 of the donors excluded some 15 rarely observed V segments, including chromosome 9 orphons, because counts were too low. In a later genetic analysis, a missense DCLRE1C variant was associated with V-gene and J-gene trimming of TCR beta chains, and the association was replicated in an independent cohort. The presence/absence analyses assumed that sequencing depth was roughly uniform across donors, and that assumption may not be true. Correlated functional status among segregating V segments might reflect linkage disequilibrium, but an unknown experimental factor could not be ruled out. The authors suggested that the approach could potentially be generalized to other disease states and immunological phenotypes.

In total, over 600 healthy bone marrow donors made up the cohort. Cohort members were all nominally healthy when sampled, although unrecorded immune exposures were likely present. The donor tested CMV seropositive and was one of the 289 seropositive cohort members. Every donor gave a peripheral blood sample, and the peripheral blood mononuclear cells from that sample were used for TCR beta sequencing. Genomic DNA extraction from the blood cell samples was performed with the Qiagen DNeasy Blood Extraction Kit. The CDR3 holds 13 amino acids from the cysteine to the phenylalanine. CDR3 DNA only is kept here, 39 bases in frame from base 1. CDR1 MNHEY and CDR2 SMNVEV were looked up in the germline V gene (reference sequence). From V the trimming removes 6 bases and from J it removes 3 bases, while the gene matches leave 5 bases of the junction unaccounted for. The library came from the immunoSEQ multiplex PCR assay. For the multiplex PCR, a mixture combining 60 forward primers for TCR Vbeta segments and 13 reverse primers for TCR Jbeta segments was used. A multiplex PCR assay on genomic DNA amplified the CDR3 region of rearranged TCR beta genes. The amplified TCR beta libraries were sequenced on the Illumina HiSeq System as 87-base-pair reads. The source study handled its data this way. Across the 670 or so repertoires, a later analysis counted 75 million to 90 million unique TCR beta chains, 9.5 million to 12 million of which were shared by at least two donors. Raw reads were error-corrected and collapsed into unique sequences by a nearest-neighbor algorithm in which closely related sequences were merged to remove PCR and sequencing errors. V, D and J gene segments were assigned by aligning CDR3 sequences to IMGT reference sequences. Each retained sequence needed at least a six-nucleotide match to both a V gene segment and a J gene segment. Rearrangements were classified as productive when the CDR3 lacked stop codons and remained in frame with V and J, and all other rearrangements were classified as non-productive. Following IMGT convention, CDR3 was defined as the stretch from the second conserved V-encoded cysteine to the conserved J-encoded phenylalanine. Sequences without an unambiguous match to a single V gene segment were excluded from the earlier analysis of about 630 of the donors. An earlier analysis of under 750 of the donors called V segments functional above 56.7% productive rearrangements and segregating when the between-donor standard deviation exceeded 5%. To diagnose cytomegalovirus status from the catalog of TCR beta chain sequences, a statistical classification framework was built. In a later analysis, TCR nucleotide sequences were compared against IMGT/GENE-DB human TR gene sequences so that V and J genes could be assigned. Using the TCRdist pipeline, a later analysis assigned CDR3 sequences along with most-parsimonious VDJ recombination scenarios. In a later analysis, each TCR beta chain was defined by its CDR3 amino acid sequence together with its V-gene family, and reads without a unique V-gene family were excluded. In a later analysis, a few hundred highly shared, low-generation-probability nucleotide sequences were removed to address suspected cross-contamination and a sequencing artifact. A later analysis calculated a clonal expansion index for each public chain from normalized within-repertoire ranks of inferred template counts. Generation probabilities in a later analysis came from a VDJ recombination model fitted to out-of-frame rearrangements, and those results were checked against IGoR. Hypergeometric tests were used in a later analysis to score TCR-TCR, TCR-HLA and TCR-CMV co-occurrence, with a repertoire-size bias correction applied to the TCR pairs. To estimate false discovery rates, a later analysis permuted the HLA or CMV assignments 20 times. A later analysis grouped co-occurring TCRs with DBSCAN, adding TCRdist sequence similarity when clustering within HLA-allele-positive subsets. Repertoires with fewer than 30,000 or more than 120,000 public chains, plus five repertoires with anomalous nucleotide sharing, were excluded from co-occurrence clustering. TCRdb's version of the immuneACCESS table is confined to in-frame rearrangements and falls short of the full clone set. An unresolved V gene accounts for under half of the shortfall where checked; the remainder is of unknown origin. Clone size and V and J calls were adopted from that table, with D and trimming inferred from the DNA. The sample table contains approximately 110,000 clones; only one count was recorded for about 74% of them. The ten largest clones add up to roughly 4% of the sample.

Details on this clone: Its target antigen remains unknown. Within one base of it there is no much larger clone, and no base qualities were kept.

The sequence was collected from a woman in her forties or fifties in good health and CMV-seropositive. The chain is made from TRBV27 and TRBJ2-7; TRBD2 matches 7 bases in the middle. The material sequenced was PBMCs. The CDR3 here reads CASSTTGGYEQYF. The nucleotides are TGTGCCAGCAGCACAACGGGGGGCTACGAGCAGTACTTC.